The entry below describes one T cell receptor (beta chain). Its specificity is unknown. In the PCR, 60 Vbeta and 13 Jbeta primers were used. Clones were sequenced by immunoSEQ multiplex PCR, and TCRdb holds only the in-frame ones, with some missing. The repertoire holds under 200,000 clones, 65% to 90% seen once, with 2.3% in the top ten. These data come from a study of cytomegalovirus exposure and HLA in healthy donors. In the study overall: Out of about 179 million T cells, an earlier analysis found fewer than 140 million unique TCR beta sequences in total.

Though nominally healthy at sampling, donors likely had unrecorded immune exposures. Study-wide results and caveats: The study carried out a later analysis of TCR beta sequences. It associated 15,000 to 20,000 of them with specific HLA alleles at a false discovery rate of 0.05.

Sequencing input: PBMCs. The receptor comes from a woman aged 45-60 years in good health and CMV-seronegative.

In DNA, the CDR3 is TGTGCCAGCAGGCGAAGCACAGATACGCAGTATTTT. Its translation: CASRRSTDTQYF. The chain combines TRBV27 with TRBJ2-3; D gene ambiguous. The germline V and J ends were trimmed by 6 bases and 0 bases, with 4 bases remaining between them. This CDR3 comprises 12 residues. Germline V gene lookup returns CDR1 MNHEY and CDR2 SMNVEV (reference sequence).